One T cell receptor beta chain is described in this entry. The data stem from a study of blood T cell repertoires in COVID-19. Overall study: The study drew acute and convalescent COVID-19 samples from the United States, Italy and Spain. T cells, B-cell-depleted T cells, or PBMCs supplied cDNA or gDNA.

V shed 0 bases and J 4 bases; nucleotides not matched to a gene: 4. Germline values: CDR1 SGHTA, CDR2 FQGNSA. The CDR3 covers 15 residues. Per the study methods: Amplifying reference gene primers gave estimates of nucleated cell counts. Clones were sequenced by immunoSEQ multiplex PCR, and TCRdb holds only the in-frame ones, with some missing. V and J calls and clone size follow that table, whereas D and trimming were derived from the DNA. The sample lists roughly 230,000 clones, about 83% occurring once. Sequencing was performed on peripheral blood. The receptor was derived from a man aged 40-55 years with active or convalescent COVID-19. This chain joins TRBV7-2 and TRBJ2-7, with TRBD1 matching 9 bases. The CDR3: CASSLAPGQGYEQYF. The CDR3 DNA follows: TGTGCCAGCAGCTTAGCACCGGGACAGGGTTACGAGCAGTACTTC.